These 19 T cell receptor beta chains were all obtained from the same sample, sequenced in a study of blood T cells in healthy people across ages. A J-beta primer mix and a sample-barcoded 5' primer were used in a second PCR of roughly 6 to 11 cycles. TCRdb reprocessed the 5' RACE reads with MiXCR, giving one entry per CDR3 protein. The sample carries roughly 900,000 distinct CDR3 sequences, about 30% recorded once. The sequencing input was blood. The source is a woman aged 80 or older in good health.

This chain connects TRBV12-3 or TRBV12-4 to TRBJ1-5; D remains unclear. The CDR3 runs 14 residues. V lost 5 bases and J lost 2, with 10 bases in between. DNA for the CDR3: TGTGCCAGCAGTGTACGGTCGGGCAATCAGCCCCAGCATTTT. Protein sequence: CASSVRSGNQPQHF.

Concerning this clonotype itself: The CDR3 carries no conserved terminal phenylalanine or tryptophan, so it likely arises from a read error. This chain links TRBV7-2 with TRBJ1-5, with D unresolved. The germline V gene encodes CDR1 SGHTA and CDR2 FQGNSA. The length of the CDR3 is 10 residues. V was pared by 8 bases and J by 7 bases, with 6 bases between. CDR3 sequence reads: CTSCVQPQHL. CDR3 nucleotides: TGTACCAGCTGTGTCCAGCCCCAGCATTTG.

This chain joins TRBV7-9 and TRBJ2-3, with TRBD1 identical over 9 bases. The germline CDR1 and CDR2 sequences are SEHNR and FQNEAQ (reference sequence). With V trimmed by 5 bases and J by 4 bases, 13 bases remained unmatched. This CDR3 is 17 amino acids long. This CDR3 reads CASSGYGTGQPADTQYF. The CDR3 region has the DNA TGTGCCAGCAGCGGATATGGGACAGGGCAGCCGGCAGATACGCAGTATTTT.

The chain has TRBV7-2 and TRBJ2-1; D uncertain. This CDR3 has 17 amino acids. V was trimmed by 5 bases and J by 0 bases, leaving 17 bases between them. Germline V gene data show CDR1 as SGHTA and CDR2 as FQGNSA. CDR3 in amino acids: CASSALERISSYNEQFF. The CDR3 DNA reads as TGTGCCAGCAGCGCCCTCGAGAGGATCAGCTCCTACAATGAGCAGTTCTTC.

About this clonotype: This may arise from a read error, as a much more abundant clone is one base away. The chain employs TRBV12-3 or TRBV12-4 and TRBJ1-4, with 7 bases lining up with TRBD1. This CDR3 has 13 residues. The DNA of the CDR3 is TGTGCCGGCAGTAGACAGGGCGCCGAAAAACTGTTTTTT. It translates to CAGSRQGAEKLFF.

The gene calls are TRBV27 and TRBJ1-2; D may be TRBD1 (5 bases). The germline gives CDR1 MNHEY, CDR2 SMNVEV (reference sequence). The CDR3 covers 15 residues. The V and J ends lost 0 bases and 4 bases respectively, with 12 bases between them. CDR3: CASSLSTGGSYGYTF. CDR3 in DNA: TGTGCCAGCAGTTTATCGACGGGGGGTTCCTATGGCTACACCTTC.

As regards this clonotype: With a much larger clone just one base away, this may be a read error. The gene calls are TRBV5-1 and TRBJ2-7; TRBD1 might be the D (6 bases). The CDR3 is 16 amino acids. CDR1 is SGHRS, CDR2 YFSETQ, per germline. CDR3 loop: CASSLAPGADSYEQYF. DNA of the CDR3: TGCGCCAGCAGTTTGGCCCCAGGGGCAGACTCCTACGAGCAGTACTTC.

V is TRBV20-1 and J is TRBJ2-1; 8 bases fit TRBD2. Germline V CDR1 and CDR2: DFQATT, SNEGSKA (reference sequence). The CDR3 extends over 15 amino acids. Losses at the gene ends were 3 bases for V and 4 bases for J; bases not matched to a gene: 8. CDR3 in amino acids: CSARDSSGPYNEQFF. CDR3 nucleotide sequence: TGCAGTGCTAGGGACTCTAGCGGGCCTTACAATGAGCAGTTCTTC.

At least ten counts were recorded for this clonotype. V and J are TRBV4-3 and TRBJ1-2; D remains unclear. CDR1 is LGHNA and CDR2 is YSLEER in the germline V gene. The V and J ends lost 3 bases and 7 bases respectively, with 15 bases between them. This CDR3 spans 14 amino acids. The CDR3 coding sequence is TGCGCCAGCAGCCAGGGCGCCGGGCGTGGTGGCTACACCTTC. Protein: CASSQGAGRGGYTF.

The chain has TRBV18 and TRBJ1-2, with 9 nucleotides matching TRBD1. The germline V gene has CDR1 KGHSH and CDR2 LQKENI. CDR3 length equals 13 residues. J lost 2 bases, V lost 11 bases, and 6 bases had no gene match. Here the CDR3 DNA reads TGTGCCGGCGGGACAGGGCCGAACTATGGCTACACCTTC. It yields the protein CAGGTGPNYGYTF.

The chain couples TRBV19 to TRBJ2-1, with D possibly matching TRBD2 (7 bases). The CDR3 contains 15 residues. Germline CDR1 is LNHDA and CDR2 is SQIVND (reference sequence). V was clipped by 5 bases and J by 5 bases, with 16 bases between them. CDR3 sequence reads: CASSASGTLHNEQFF. For the CDR3, the DNA is TGTGCCAGTAGTGCAAGCGGGACACTACACAATGAGCAGTTCTTC.

In its sample, this clonotype was seen a few times. This may stem from a read error, because a much larger clone lies one nucleotide away. This sequence joins TRBV7-2 and TRBJ2-4, with D possibly being TRBD1 (5 bases). TRBJ2-5 matches the DNA end more closely, so the J call is doubtful. From germline, CDR1 is SGHTA and CDR2 FQGNSA. This CDR3 is built from 15 residues. CDR3 sequence reads: CTSSLENRSPETQYF. The DNA of the CDR3 is TGTACCAGCAGCTTAGAGAACAGGTCCCCAGAGACCCAGTACTTC.

V gene TRBV23-1 combines with J gene TRBJ1-2; unclear D gene. TRBV23-1 carries the ORF label, with uncertain function. The CDR3 loop spans 10 amino acids. V gave up 7 bases and J gave up 8 bases, with 8 bases separating them. The chain's CDR3 is CASKVDGYTF. In nucleotides, the CDR3 is TGCGCCAGCAAGGTAGACGGCTACACCTTC.

The chain couples TRBV7-2 to TRBJ2-7; 9 nucleotides agree with TRBD1. Near its end, the DNA agrees better with TRBJ2-4, so the J call may be wrong. Germline loops: CDR1 SGHTA, CDR2 FQGNSA. The CDR3 is 14 residues long. The CDR3 region has the DNA TGTGCCAGCAGCTCCGGACAGGGGTCCTTCATTCAGTACTTC. It codes for CASSSGQGSFIQYF.

This chain connects TRBV28 to TRBJ2-7; 9 nucleotides line up with TRBD1. The CDR3 loop spans 15 amino acids. CDR1 and CDR2 (germline): MDHEN, SYDVKM. With 4 bases clipped from V and 7 bases from J, the junction kept 11 bases outside the gene matches. The CDR3 coding sequence is TGTGCCAGCAGTTCTCCGGGACAGGGCGACAATGAGCAGTACTTC. Translation gives CASSSPGQGDNEQYF. The full variable domain, completed using reference TRBV28 and TRBJ2-7, is DVKVTQSSRYLVKRTGEKVFLECVQDMDHENMFWYRQDPGLGLRLIYFSYDVKMKEKGDIPEGYSVSREKKERFSLILESASTNQTSMYLCASSSPGQGDNEQYFGPGTRLTVT.

This clonotype was counted many times. The chain carries TRBV10-3 and TRBJ1-6; D might be TRBD1 (5 bases). The CDR3 sequence is 14 residues long. V lost 4 bases and J lost 10, with 14 bases in between. The germline CDR1 and CDR2 sequences are ENHRY and SYGVKD. CDR3 amino acids: CAISASGVGSPLHF. In DNA, the CDR3 is TGTGCCATCAGTGCCTCGGGGGTGGGGTCACCCCTCCACTTT.

This clonotype was observed many times. This sequence joins TRBV6-6 and TRBJ2-7; weak D call: TRBD2 (6 bases). The V gene's germline CDR1 is MNHNY and CDR2 SVGAGI (reference sequence). This CDR3 spans 14 amino acids. V dropped 8 bases and J dropped 4 bases, with 18 bases sitting between them. DNA for the CDR3: TGTGCCAGCGCGGGAAAAGGTCTTCCGTACGAGCAGTACTTC. Translation: CASAGKGLPYEQYF.

The chain is built from TRBV7-2 and TRBJ1-2; perhaps TRBD1 as D (5 bases). Trimming shortened V by 5 bases and J by 0 bases, and 16 bases separated the two germline ends. The CDR3 length is 16 residues. Germline values: CDR1 SGHTA, CDR2 FQGNSA. In DNA form, the CDR3 reads TGTGCCAGCAGCATAAAGCCGGGACGGACTAACTATGGCTACACCTTC. Protein: CASSIKPGRTNYGYTF. Full variable domain (remainder filled in from reference TRBV7-2 and TRBJ1-2): GAGVSQSPSNKVTEKGKDVELRCDPISGHTALYWYRQSLGQGLEFLIYFQGNSAPDKSGLPSDRFSAERTGGSVSTLTIQRTQQEDSAVYLCASSIKPGRTNYGYTFGSGTRLTVV.

To note about this clonotype: With a much larger clone just one base away, this may be a read error. V gene TRBV6-1 combines with J gene TRBJ2-1; 14 bases map to TRBD2. The DNA end lines up better with TRBJ2-7; the J call may be wrong. The CDR3 covers 20 residues. The germline V gene encodes CDR1 MNHNS and CDR2 SASEGT. The CDR3 DNA sequence: TGTGCCAGCAAGACCTCGCCGGGACTAGCGGGGGCCAGCTCCTACAATGAGCAGTACTTC. It is translated as CASKTSPGLAGASSYNEQYF.